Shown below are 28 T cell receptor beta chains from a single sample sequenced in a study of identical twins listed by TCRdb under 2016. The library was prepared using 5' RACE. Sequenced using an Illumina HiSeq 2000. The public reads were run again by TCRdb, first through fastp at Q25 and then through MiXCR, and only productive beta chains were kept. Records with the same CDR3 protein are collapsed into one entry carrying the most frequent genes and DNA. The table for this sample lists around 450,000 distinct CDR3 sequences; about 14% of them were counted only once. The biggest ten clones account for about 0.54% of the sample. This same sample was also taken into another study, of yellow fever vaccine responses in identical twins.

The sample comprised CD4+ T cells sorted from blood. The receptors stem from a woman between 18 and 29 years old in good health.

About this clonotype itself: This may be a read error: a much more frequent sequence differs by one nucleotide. CDR3 bases: TGTGCCATCAGTCACCTAGCGGGGTCGAACACCGGGGAGCTGTTTTTT. It translates to CAISHLAGSNTGELFF. The chain is built from TRBV10-3 and TRBJ2-2, with TRBD2 matching 9 bases. This CDR3 contains 16 residues. The V gene end was trimmed by 5 bases and the J gene end by 0 bases; junction bases not matched to a gene: 4. Germline values: CDR1 ENHRY, CDR2 SYGVKD.

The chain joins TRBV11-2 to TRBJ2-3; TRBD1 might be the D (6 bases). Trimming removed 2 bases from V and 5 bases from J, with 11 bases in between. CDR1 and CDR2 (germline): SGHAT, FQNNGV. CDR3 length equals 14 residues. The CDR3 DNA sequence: TGTGCCAGCAGCTTAACAGGGAACAGAGATACGCAGTATTTT. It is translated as CASSLTGNRDTQYF.

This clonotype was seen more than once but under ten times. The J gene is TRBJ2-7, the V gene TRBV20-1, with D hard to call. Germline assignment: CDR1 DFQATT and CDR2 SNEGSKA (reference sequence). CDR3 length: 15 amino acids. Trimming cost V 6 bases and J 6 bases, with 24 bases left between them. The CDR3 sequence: CSATGRSKVLSEQYF. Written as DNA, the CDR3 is TGCAGTGCGACCGGACGCTCTAAGGTCCTCAGCGAGCAGTACTTC.

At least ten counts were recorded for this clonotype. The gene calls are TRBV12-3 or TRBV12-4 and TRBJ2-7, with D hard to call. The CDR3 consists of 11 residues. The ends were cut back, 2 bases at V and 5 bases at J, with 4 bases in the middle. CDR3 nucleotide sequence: TGTGCCAGCAGTTTATTGAACGAGCAGTACTTC. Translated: CASSLLNEQYF.

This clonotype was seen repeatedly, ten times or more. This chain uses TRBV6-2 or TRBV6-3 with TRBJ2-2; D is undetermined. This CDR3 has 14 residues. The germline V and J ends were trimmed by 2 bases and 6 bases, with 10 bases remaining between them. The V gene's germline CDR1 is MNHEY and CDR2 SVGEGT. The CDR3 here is CASSYGVNPGELFF. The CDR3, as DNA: TGTGCCAGCAGTTACGGGGTGAATCCCGGGGAGCTGTTTTTT.

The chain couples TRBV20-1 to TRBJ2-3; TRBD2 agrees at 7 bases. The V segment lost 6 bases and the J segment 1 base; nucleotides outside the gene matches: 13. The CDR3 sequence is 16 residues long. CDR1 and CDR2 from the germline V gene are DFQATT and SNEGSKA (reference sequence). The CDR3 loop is CSAATQGTSGTDTQYF. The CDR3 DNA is TGCAGTGCAGCAACCCAAGGCACTAGCGGCACAGATACGCAGTATTTT.

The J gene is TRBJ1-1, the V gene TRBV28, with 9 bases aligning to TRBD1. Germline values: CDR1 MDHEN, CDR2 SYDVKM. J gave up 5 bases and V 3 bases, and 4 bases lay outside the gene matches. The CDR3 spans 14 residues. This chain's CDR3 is CASSLTGGRTEAFF. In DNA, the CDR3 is TGTGCCAGCAGTTTGACAGGGGGTAGAACTGAAGCTTTCTTT.

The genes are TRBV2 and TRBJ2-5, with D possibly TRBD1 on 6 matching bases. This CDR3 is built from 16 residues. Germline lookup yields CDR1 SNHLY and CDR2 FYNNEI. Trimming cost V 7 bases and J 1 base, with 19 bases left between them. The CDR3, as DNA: TGTGCCAGCACCCAGACCGGGACACCCGTCCAAGAGACCCAGTACTTC. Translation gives CASTQTGTPVQETQYF.

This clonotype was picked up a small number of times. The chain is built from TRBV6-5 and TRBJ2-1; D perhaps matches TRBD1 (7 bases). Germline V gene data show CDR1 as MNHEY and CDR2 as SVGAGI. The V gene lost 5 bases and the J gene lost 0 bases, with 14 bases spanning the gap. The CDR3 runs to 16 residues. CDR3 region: CASSHRQGGSYNEQFF. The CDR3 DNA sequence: TGTGCCAGCAGTCACAGACAGGGAGGCTCCTACAATGAGCAGTTCTTC.

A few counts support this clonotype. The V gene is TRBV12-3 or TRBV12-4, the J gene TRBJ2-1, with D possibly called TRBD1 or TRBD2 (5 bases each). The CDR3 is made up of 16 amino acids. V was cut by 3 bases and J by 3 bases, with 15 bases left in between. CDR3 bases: TGTGCCAGCAGTTTGCCGGGGCAAGTGGGCTACAATGAGCAGTTCTTC. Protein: CASSLPGQVGYNEQFF.

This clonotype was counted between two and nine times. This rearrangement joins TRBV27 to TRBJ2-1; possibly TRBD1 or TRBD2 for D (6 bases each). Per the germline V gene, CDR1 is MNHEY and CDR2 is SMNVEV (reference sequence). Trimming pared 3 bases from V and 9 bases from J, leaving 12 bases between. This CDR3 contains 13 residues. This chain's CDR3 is CASSFWGAGEQFF. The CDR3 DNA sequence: TGTGCCAGCAGTTTCTGGGGGGCAGGTGAGCAGTTCTTC.

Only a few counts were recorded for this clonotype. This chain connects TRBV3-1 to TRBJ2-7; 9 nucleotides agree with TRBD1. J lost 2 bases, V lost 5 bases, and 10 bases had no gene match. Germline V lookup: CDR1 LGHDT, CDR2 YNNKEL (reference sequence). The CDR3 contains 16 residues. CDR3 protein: CASSSRLGTGTYEQYF. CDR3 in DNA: TGTGCCAGCAGCAGTCGATTGGGGACAGGGACCTACGAGCAGTACTTC.

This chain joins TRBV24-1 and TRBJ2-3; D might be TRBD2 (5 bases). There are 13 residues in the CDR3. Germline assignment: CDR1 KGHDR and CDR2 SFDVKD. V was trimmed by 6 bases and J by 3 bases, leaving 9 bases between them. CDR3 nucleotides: TGTGCCACCAGTCCTTCGGGAACAGATACGCAGTATTTT. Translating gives CATSPSGTDTQYF.

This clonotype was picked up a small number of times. CDR3 bases: TGTGCCAGCAGCCCAGCCGGGACACTCTACGAGCAGTACTTC. Its translation: CASSPAGTLYEQYF. The V and J genes are TRBV9 and TRBJ2-7, with D tentatively TRBD1 (6 bases). This CDR3 has 14 residues. Trimming removed 4 bases from V and 3 bases from J, with 14 bases in between. The V gene's germline CDR1 is SGDLS and CDR2 YYNGEE.

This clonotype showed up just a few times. CDR3 in DNA: TGTGCTAGTGGTTTGATCTACAAGGATCTGGCGGGAGGCCCTTATGAGCAGTTCTTC. Its protein is CASGLIYKDLAGGPYEQFF. This chain links TRBV12-5 with TRBJ2-1; the match to TRBD2 covers 8 bases. This CDR3 contains 19 residues. V shed 2 bases and J 8 bases; nucleotides not matched to a gene: 20. CDR1 and CDR2 (germline): LGHNT, FRNRAP.

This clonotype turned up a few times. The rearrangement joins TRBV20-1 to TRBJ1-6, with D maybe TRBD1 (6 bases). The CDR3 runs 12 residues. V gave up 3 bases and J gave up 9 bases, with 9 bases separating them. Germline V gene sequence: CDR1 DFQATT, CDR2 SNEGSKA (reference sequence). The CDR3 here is CSASTGLSPLHF. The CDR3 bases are TGCAGTGCTAGCACAGGGCTTTCACCCCTCCACTTT.

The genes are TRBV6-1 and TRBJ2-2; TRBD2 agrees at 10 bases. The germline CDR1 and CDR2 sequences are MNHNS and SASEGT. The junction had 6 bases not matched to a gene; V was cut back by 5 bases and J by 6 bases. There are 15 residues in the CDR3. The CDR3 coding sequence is TGTGCCAGCAGTCCGCTAGCGGGAGTTTCCGGGGAGCTGTTTTTT. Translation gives CASSPLAGVSGELFF.

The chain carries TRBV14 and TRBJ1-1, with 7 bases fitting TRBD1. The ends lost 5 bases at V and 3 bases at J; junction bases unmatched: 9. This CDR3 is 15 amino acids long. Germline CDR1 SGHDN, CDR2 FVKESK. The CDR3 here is CASSKNRGSYTEAFF. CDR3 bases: TGTGCCAGCAGCAAAAACAGGGGTAGTTACACTGAAGCTTTCTTT.

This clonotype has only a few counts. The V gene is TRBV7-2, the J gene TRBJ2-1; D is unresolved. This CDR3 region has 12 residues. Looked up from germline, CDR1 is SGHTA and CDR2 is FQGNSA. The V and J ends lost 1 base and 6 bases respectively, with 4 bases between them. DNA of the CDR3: TGTGCCAGCAGCTTAGAGGTCAATGAGCAGTTCTTC. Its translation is CASSLEVNEQFF. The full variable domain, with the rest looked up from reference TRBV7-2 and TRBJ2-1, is GAGVSQSPSNKVTEKGKDVELRCDPISGHTALYWYRQSLGQGLEFLIYFQGNSAPDKSGLPSDRFSAERTGGSVSTLTIQRTQQEDSAVYLCASSLEVNEQFFGPGTRLTVL.

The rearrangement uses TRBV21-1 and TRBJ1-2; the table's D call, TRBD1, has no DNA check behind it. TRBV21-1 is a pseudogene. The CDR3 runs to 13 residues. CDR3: CASTPDRGNGYTF. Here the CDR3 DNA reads TGTGCCAGCACCCCGGACAGGGGGAATGGCTACACCTTC.

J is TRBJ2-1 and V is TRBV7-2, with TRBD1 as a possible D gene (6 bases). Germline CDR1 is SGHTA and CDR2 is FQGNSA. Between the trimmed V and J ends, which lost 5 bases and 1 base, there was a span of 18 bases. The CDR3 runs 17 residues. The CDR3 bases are TGTGCCAGCAGCACCTCCGGTGGGGGCTTTTCCTACAATGAGCAGTTCTTC. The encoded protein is CASSTSGGGFSYNEQFF.

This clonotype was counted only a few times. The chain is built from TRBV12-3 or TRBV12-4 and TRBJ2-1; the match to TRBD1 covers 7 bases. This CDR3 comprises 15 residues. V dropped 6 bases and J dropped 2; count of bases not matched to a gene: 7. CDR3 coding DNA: TGTGCCAGCAGCACTACGGGACAGACCTACAATGAGCAGTTCTTC. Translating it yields CASSTTGQTYNEQFF.

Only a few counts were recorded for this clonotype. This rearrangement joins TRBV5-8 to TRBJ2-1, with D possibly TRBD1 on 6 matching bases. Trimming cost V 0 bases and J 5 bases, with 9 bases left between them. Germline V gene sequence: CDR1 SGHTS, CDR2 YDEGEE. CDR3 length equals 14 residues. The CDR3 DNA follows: TGTGCCAGCAGCTTGGGACAGGATGACAATGAGCAGTTCTTC. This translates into CASSLGQDDNEQFF.

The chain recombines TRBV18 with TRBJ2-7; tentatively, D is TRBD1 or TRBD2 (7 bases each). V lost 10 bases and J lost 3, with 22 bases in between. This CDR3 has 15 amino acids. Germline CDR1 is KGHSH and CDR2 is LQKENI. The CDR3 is CATTPGGGSIYEQYF. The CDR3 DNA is TGTGCCACCACTCCAGGGGGGGGATCAATCTACGAGCAGTACTTC.

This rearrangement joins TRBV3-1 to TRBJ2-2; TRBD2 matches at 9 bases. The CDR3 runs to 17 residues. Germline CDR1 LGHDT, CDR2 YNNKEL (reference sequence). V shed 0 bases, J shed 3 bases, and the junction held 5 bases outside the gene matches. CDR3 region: CASSQDGLATYTGELFF. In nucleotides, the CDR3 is TGTGCCAGCAGCCAAGACGGACTAGCGACCTACACCGGGGAGCTGTTTTTT.

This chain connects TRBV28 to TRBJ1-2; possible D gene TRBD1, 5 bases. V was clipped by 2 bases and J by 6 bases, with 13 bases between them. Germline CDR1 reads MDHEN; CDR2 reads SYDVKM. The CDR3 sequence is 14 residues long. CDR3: CASSLLTGSNGYTF. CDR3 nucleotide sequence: TGTGCCAGCAGTTTACTAACAGGAAGCAATGGCTACACCTTC.

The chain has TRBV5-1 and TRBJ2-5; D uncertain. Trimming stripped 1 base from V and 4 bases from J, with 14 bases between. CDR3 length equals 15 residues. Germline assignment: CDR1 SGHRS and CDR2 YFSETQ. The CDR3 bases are TGCGCCAGCAGCTTGCCCCAGGCTATAGGAGAGACCCAGTACTTC. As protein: CASSLPQAIGETQYF.

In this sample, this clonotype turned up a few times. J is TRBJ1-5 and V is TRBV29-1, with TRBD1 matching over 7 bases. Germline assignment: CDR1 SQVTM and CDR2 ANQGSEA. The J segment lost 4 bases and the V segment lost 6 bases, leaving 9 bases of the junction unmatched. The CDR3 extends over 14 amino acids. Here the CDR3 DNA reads TGCAGCGTACGGACGACAGGGTGGAATCAGCCCCAGCATTTT. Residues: CSVRTTGWNQPQHF.